This T cell receptor (beta chain) was recovered during a study of glioma-infiltrating T cells after dendritic cell vaccination. Study summary: Treatment, given 2003 to 2012, was autologous tumor lysate-pulsed dendritic cell vaccination. Study-level results: Only a small number of patients had complete blood and tumor samples.

V was clipped by 5 bases and J by 2 bases, with 9 bases between them. This CDR3 has 13 residues. From germline, CDR1 is LNHDA and CDR2 SQIVND (reference sequence). TCRdb's copy holds only in-frame clones and misses some; the assay was immunoSEQ multiplex PCR. The sample records 55,000 to 75,000 clones, approximately 80% being singletons. Details on this clone: Its antigen remains unknown.

The rearrangement joins TRBV19 to TRBJ1-2; TRBD1 might be the D (6 bases). The sequences come from blood, collected before dendritic cell vaccination. The TCR originated in a human donor with glioblastoma. CDR3 coding DNA: TGTGCCAGTAGTTACAGGGACAACTATGGCTACACCTTC. It specifies CASSYRDNYGYTF.